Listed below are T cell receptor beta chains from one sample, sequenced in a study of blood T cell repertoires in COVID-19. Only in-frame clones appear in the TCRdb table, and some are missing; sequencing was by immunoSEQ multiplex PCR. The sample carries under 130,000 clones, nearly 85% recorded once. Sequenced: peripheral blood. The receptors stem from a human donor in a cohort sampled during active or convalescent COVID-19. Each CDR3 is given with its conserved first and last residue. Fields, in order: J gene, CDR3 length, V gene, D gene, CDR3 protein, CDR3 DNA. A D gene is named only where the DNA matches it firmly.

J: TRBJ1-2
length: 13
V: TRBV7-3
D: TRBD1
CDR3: CASSLGTGDGYTF
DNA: TGTGCCAGCAGCCTAGGGACAGGGGACGGCTACACCTTC

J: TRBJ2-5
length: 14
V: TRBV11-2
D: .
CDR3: CASSRTTPQETQYF
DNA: TGTGCCAGCAGCCGGACTACCCCCCAAGAGACCCAGTACTTC

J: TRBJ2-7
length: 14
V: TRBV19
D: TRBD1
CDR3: CASRPGQGNYEQYF
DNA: TGTGCCAGTAGACCGGGACAGGGGAACTACGAGCAGTACTTC

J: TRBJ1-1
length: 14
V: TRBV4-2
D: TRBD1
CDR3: CASRPQGQGPEAFF
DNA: TGTGCCAGCAGACCGCAGGGACAGGGCCCTGAAGCTTTCTTT

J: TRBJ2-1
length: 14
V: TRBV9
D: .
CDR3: CASSISSLYNEQFF
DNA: TGTGCCAGCAGCATTAGTTCCCTTTACAATGAGCAGTTCTTC

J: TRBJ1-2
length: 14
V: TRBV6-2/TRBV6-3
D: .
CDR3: CASSYAQAAAGYTF
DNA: TGTGCCAGCAGTTACGCTCAGGCAGCAGCCGGCTACACCTTC

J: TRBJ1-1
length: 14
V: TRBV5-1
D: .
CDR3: CASSPGTVNTEAFF
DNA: TGCGCCAGCAGCCCGGGGACTGTGAACACTGAAGCTTTCTTT

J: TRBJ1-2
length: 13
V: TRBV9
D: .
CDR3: CASSVQGTYGYTF
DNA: TGTGCCAGCAGCGTACAGGGTACCTATGGCTACACCTTC

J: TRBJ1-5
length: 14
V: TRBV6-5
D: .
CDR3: CASRGGTLNQPQHF
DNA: TGTGCCAGCAGGGGAGGGACACTGAATCAGCCCCAGCATTTT

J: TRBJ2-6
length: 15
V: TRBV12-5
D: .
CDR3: CASGPGMAGANVLTF
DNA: TGTGCTAGTGGCCCAGGGATGGCTGGGGCCAACGTCCTGACTTTC

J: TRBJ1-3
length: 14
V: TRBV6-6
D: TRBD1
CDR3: CASRRTGGGNTIYF
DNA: TGTGCCAGCAGACGAACAGGGGGGGGAAACACCATATATTTT

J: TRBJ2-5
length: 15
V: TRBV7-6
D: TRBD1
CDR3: CASSLGGQGQETQYF
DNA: TGTGCCAGCAGCTTAGGTGGACAGGGCCAAGAGACCCAGTACTTC

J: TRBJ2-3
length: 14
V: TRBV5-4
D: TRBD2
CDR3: CASSSPGRGDTQYF
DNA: TGTGCCAGCAGCTCCCCCGGGAGGGGGGATACGCAGTATTTT

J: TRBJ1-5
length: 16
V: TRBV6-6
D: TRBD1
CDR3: CASSQRQGVYNQPQHF
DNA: TGTGCCAGCAGTCAAAGACAGGGGGTGTATAATCAGCCCCAGCATTTT

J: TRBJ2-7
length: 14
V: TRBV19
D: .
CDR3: CASSIDAGRYEQYF
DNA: TGTGCCAGTAGTATAGATGCGGGACGTTACGAGCAGTACTTC

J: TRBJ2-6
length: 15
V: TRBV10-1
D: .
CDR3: CAPRGEKSGANVLTF
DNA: TGCGCCCCCAGGGGGGAAAAATCTGGGGCCAACGTCCTGACTTTC

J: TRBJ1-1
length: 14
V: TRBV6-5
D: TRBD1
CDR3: CASNPTGGNTEAFF
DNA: TGTGCCAGCAATCCGACAGGGGGGAACACTGAAGCTTTCTTT

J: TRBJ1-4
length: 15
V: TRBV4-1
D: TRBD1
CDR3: CASSQFGTANEKLFF
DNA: TGCGCCAGCAGCCAATTCGGGACAGCTAATGAAAAACTGTTTTTT